These 27 T cell receptor beta chains share one sample of origin, sequenced in a study of blood T cells in healthy people across ages. It was with a sample-barcoded 5' primer and a J-beta primer mix that a second PCR of roughly 7 to 12 cycles was run. Via MiXCR, TCRdb re-called the 5' RACE reads, giving one row per CDR3 protein. Of fewer than 2,000,000 distinct CDR3 sequences in the sample, approximately 39% were seen once. The sequenced sample was blood. The receptors derive from a human donor in good health.

This clonotype showed up just a few times. As DNA, the CDR3 is TGTGCCAGCAGCTTGGGACTAGCGGGGGAGATCACAGATACGCAGTATTTT. It yields the protein CASSLGLAGEITDTQYF. The chain recombines TRBV7-2 with TRBJ2-3, with 14 bases lining up with TRBD2. This CDR3 is 17 amino acids long. J lost 2 bases, V lost 3 bases, and 4 bases had no gene match. From germline, CDR1 is SGHTA and CDR2 FQGNSA.

Regarding this clonotype: A much bigger clone sits one base away, suggesting this may be a read error. V is TRBV10-3 and J is TRBJ2-7, with 8 nucleotides matching TRBD1. There are 13 residues in the CDR3. J was trimmed by 2 bases and V by 10 bases; bases with no gene match: 7. Germline lookup yields CDR1 ENHRY and CDR2 SYGVKD. In DNA, the CDR3 is TGTGCCACCAGATCGACAGGGGCCTACGAGCAGTACTTC. Protein: CATRSTGAYEQYF.

In its sample, this clonotype was seen a few times. The chain carries TRBV11-2 and TRBJ2-5; 10 positions match TRBD2. Germline assignment: CDR1 SGHAT and CDR2 FQNNGV. The CDR3 consists of 18 residues. The V gene end was trimmed by 0 bases and the J gene end by 1 base; junction bases not matched to a gene: 8. The CDR3 DNA reads as TGTGCCAGCAGCTTAGATCTTCGACTAGCGGGTCTCCAAGAGACCCAGTACTTC. This translates into CASSLDLRLAGLQETQYF.

DNA for the CDR3: TGCAGCCTTTGGGAGGGCTCCTACAATGAGCAGTTCTTC. It codes for CSLWEGSYNEQFF. V usage is TRBV29-1 and J usage is TRBJ2-1; 7 bases align to TRBD2. V gave up 8 bases and J gave up 0 bases; unmatched junction bases: 4. CDR1 is SQVTM, CDR2 ANQGSEA, per germline. The CDR3 runs 13 residues.

The table lists this clonotype with a few counts. The chain employs TRBV12-3 or TRBV12-4 and TRBJ2-5; 11 nucleotides agree with TRBD2. The V segment lost 5 bases and the J segment 0 bases; nucleotides outside the gene matches: 8. The CDR3 length is 17 residues. CDR3 DNA: TGTGCCAGCAGTCGAATTGGGACTAGCGGTTACCAAGAGACCCAGTACTTC. It yields the protein CASSRIGTSGYQETQYF.

Only a few counts were recorded for this clonotype. V usage is TRBV4-3 and J usage is TRBJ2-3; D unclear. This CDR3 spans 13 amino acids. The V gene's germline CDR1 is LGHNA and CDR2 YSLEER. Trimming cost V 4 bases and J 4 bases, with 9 bases left between them. In DNA form, the CDR3 reads TGCGCCAGCAGCCCCGAGGAACCAGATACGCAGTATTTT. This gives the protein CASSPEEPDTQYF.

The J gene is TRBJ2-2, the V gene TRBV12-3 or TRBV12-4; TRBD2 is a possible D gene (6 bases). V was pared by 3 bases and J by 4 bases, with 9 bases between. The CDR3 is 14 residues long. This CDR3 reads CASSFRGGTGELFF. The CDR3 DNA reads as TGTGCCAGCAGTTTCCGGGGAGGCACCGGGGAGCTGTTTTTT.

In this sample, this clonotype turned up a few times. The gene calls are TRBV7-2 and TRBJ1-5; 7 bases align to TRBD1. Trimming at V came to 3 bases and at J to 1 base, leaving 9 bases not matched to a gene. Germline V gives CDR1 SGHTA, CDR2 FQGNSA. The CDR3 is made up of 17 amino acids. CDR3 sequence: CASSFPRDSGSNQPQHF. As DNA, the CDR3 is TGTGCCAGCAGCTTCCCCCGGGACAGCGGGAGCAATCAGCCCCAGCATTTT. The full variable domain, rest sourced from reference TRBV7-2 and TRBJ1-5, is GAGVSQSPSNKVTEKGKDVELRCDPISGHTALYWYRQSLGQGLEFLIYFQGNSAPDKSGLPSDRFSAERTGGSVSTLTIQRTQQEDSAVYLCASSFPRDSGSNQPQHFGDGTRLSIL.

This clonotype was detected a few times. The J gene is TRBJ2-7, the V gene TRBV7-2; 10 positions match TRBD1. J was trimmed by 3 bases and V by 5 bases; bases with no gene match: 7. This CDR3 comprises 15 residues. From germline, CDR1 is SGHTA and CDR2 FQGNSA. The CDR3 reads CASSLGWTGGYEQYF. The CDR3 DNA sequence: TGTGCCAGCAGCCTCGGCTGGACAGGGGGCTACGAGCAGTACTTC.

This clonotype was seen a handful of times. The chain employs TRBV7-2 and TRBJ2-7; 13 bases are shared with TRBD2. This CDR3 has 16 residues. V lost 5 bases to trimming and J lost 6 bases; unmatched junction nucleotides: 10. The germline gives CDR1 SGHTA, CDR2 FQGNSA. CDR3 region: CASSTRLTSGGIEQYF. The CDR3 DNA is TGTGCCAGCAGCACCCGACTGACTAGCGGGGGGATCGAGCAGTACTTC.

This chain joins TRBV5-1 and TRBJ2-1; 11 bases are a match to TRBD2. The CDR3 is made up of 17 amino acids. Trimming cost V 0 bases and J 7 bases; bases outside gene matches: 9. Germline lookup yields CDR1 SGHRS and CDR2 YFSETQ. The CDR3 nucleotides read TGCGCCAGCAGCTTGGAACTAGCGGGAGTTTATGTGAATGAGCAGTTCTTC. It encodes CASSLELAGVYVNEQFF.

The V gene is TRBV28, the J gene TRBJ1-5; 7 nucleotides line up with TRBD1. The CDR3 totals 15 residues. V gave up 5 bases and J gave up 7 bases; unmatched junction bases: 11. CDR1 and CDR2 from the germline V gene are MDHEN and SYDVKM. DNA for the CDR3: TGTGCCAGCAGTCACCGACAGGGTACGAGGCAGCCCCAGCATTTT. Translating it yields CASSHRQGTRQPQHF.

This clonotype was seen a handful of times. This sequence joins TRBV29-1 and TRBJ2-5; possible D gene TRBD1, 8 bases. The CDR3 contains 12 residues. The V gene's germline CDR1 is SQVTM and CDR2 ANQGSEA. V lost 7 bases and J lost 3, with 12 bases in between. The CDR3 bases are TGCAGCGCACAGGGGGGGGAAGAGACCCAGTACTTC. This translates into CSAQGGEETQYF.

This clonotype appeared a few times. This chain connects TRBV15 to TRBJ1-2, with D uncertain. This CDR3 spans 14 amino acids. Germline V gene lookup returns CDR1 LNHNV and CDR2 YYDKDF (reference sequence). V was cut by 0 bases and J by 2 bases, with 7 bases left in between. The CDR3 DNA follows: TGTGCCACCAGCAGAGATCGACGGAACTATGGCTACACCTTC. This gives the protein CATSRDRRNYGYTF.

The J gene is TRBJ2-4, the V gene TRBV4-3; perhaps TRBD2 as D (5 bases). The J call is uncertain, as TRBJ2-7 better fits the DNA end. The V gene's germline CDR1 is LGHNA and CDR2 YSLEER. The CDR3 runs to 14 residues. The CDR3 loop reads CASSQDWERSEQYF. In DNA form, the CDR3 reads TGCGCCAGCAGCCAAGATTGGGAGAGATCCGAGCAGTACTTC.

V and J are TRBV7-9 and TRBJ2-1; no firm D call. The CDR3 contains 15 residues. Germline V gives CDR1 SEHNR, CDR2 FQNEAQ (reference sequence). With 0 bases removed from V and 7 bases from J, the gap between germline ends came to 13 bases. DNA of the CDR3: TGTGCCAGCAGCTTAGCCCGAGATAGGGCTAATGAGCAGTTCTTC. Translated: CASSLARDRANEQFF.

CDR3 sequence (DNA): TGTGCCAGCAGCTTGGCGGGAGTTTGGAATGAGCAGTTCTTC. Amino acid sequence: CASSLAGVWNEQFF. The chain couples TRBV13 to TRBJ2-1, with TRBD2 identical over 7 bases. The germline V gene has CDR1 PRHDT and CDR2 FYEKMQ (reference sequence). CDR3 length equals 14 residues. Unmatched junction bases numbered 6, after V lost 3 bases and J lost 7 bases. The full variable domain, rest sourced from reference TRBV13 and TRBJ2-1, is AAGVIQSPRHLIKEKRETATLKCYPIPRHDTVYWYQQGPGQDPQFLISFYEKMQSDKGSIPDRFSAQQFSDYHSELNMSSLELGDSALYFCASSLAGVWNEQFFGPGTRLTVL.

In its sample, this clonotype was seen a few times. This rearrangement joins TRBV6-5 to TRBJ1-2; D may be TRBD1 (6 bases). V lost 6 bases to trimming and J lost 8 bases, with 13 bases between them. Germline CDR1 is MNHEY and CDR2 is SVGAGI. This CDR3 contains 12 residues. CDR3 loop: CASRRTGRGYTF. The CDR3 coding sequence is TGTGCCAGCAGACGAACAGGGAGAGGCTACACCTTC.

This rearrangement joins TRBV7-7 to TRBJ2-7; no definite D call. The CDR3 is made up of 13 amino acids. Germline assignment: CDR1 SSHAT and CDR2 FNYEAQ (reference sequence). V lost 2 bases and J 4 bases, leaving 9 bases between the germline ends. CDR3 bases: TGTGCCAGCAGCTTACTTCAGGATTACGAGCAGTACTTC. Its translation: CASSLLQDYEQYF.

This clonotype was recorded at least ten times. V usage is TRBV12-3 or TRBV12-4 and J usage is TRBJ1-5; possible D gene TRBD1, 6 bases. The CDR3 runs to 14 residues. Trimming left V 5 bases short and J 4 bases short, with 12 bases between. DNA of the CDR3: TGTGCCAGCAGTCCCGGACAGTATAATCAGCCCCAGCATTTT. Translated, it gives CASSPGQYNQPQHF.

This sequence joins TRBV20-1 and TRBJ1-6, with D unresolved. The CDR3 has 15 residues. Germline lookup yields CDR1 DFQATT and CDR2 SNEGSKA (reference sequence). The CDR3 here is CSDRAGGNWNSPLHF. For the CDR3, the DNA is TGCAGCGATAGAGCCGGCGGGAATTGGAATTCACCCCTCCACTTT.

The chain employs TRBV7-2 and TRBJ2-3; 10 nucleotides agree with TRBD2. CDR1 and CDR2 (germline): SGHTA, FQGNSA. V was clipped by 4 bases and J by 2 bases; unmatched bases: 6. CDR3 length: 16 amino acids. The DNA for the CDR3 is TGTGCCAGCAGCTCCTATACTAGCGGGGACACAGATACGCAGTATTTT. Translation gives CASSSYTSGDTDTQYF. The whole variable domain, filled in from reference TRBV7-2 and TRBJ2-3, reads GAGVSQSPSNKVTEKGKDVELRCDPISGHTALYWYRQSLGQGLEFLIYFQGNSAPDKSGLPSDRFSAERTGGSVSTLTIQRTQQEDSAVYLCASSSYTSGDTDTQYFGPGTRLTVL.

This clonotype was seen repeatedly, ten times or more. V gene TRBV7-7 combines with J gene TRBJ2-7; 8 nucleotides match TRBD1. Trimming at V came to 5 bases and at J to 5 bases, leaving 5 bases not matched to a gene. Germline CDR1 reads SSHAT; CDR2 reads FNYEAQ (reference sequence). The CDR3 has 13 residues. Written as DNA, the CDR3 is TGTGCCAGCAGCCCCCGGACAGGGAACGAGCAGTACTTC. Translating it yields CASSPRTGNEQYF.

This clonotype has just a few counts. The chain links TRBV7-9 to TRBJ2-5; 11 positions match TRBD1. Germline CDR1 is SEHNR and CDR2 is FQNEAQ (reference sequence). Unmatched junction bases numbered 11, after V lost 5 bases and J lost 12 bases. The CDR3 spans 14 residues. Written as DNA, the CDR3 is TGTGCCAGCAGCCCCAGGACAGGGGGCGATGATAAGTACTTC. It encodes CASSPRTGGDDKYF.

On this clonotype: Because it lacks the conserved phenylalanine or tryptophan at the end, this CDR3 is likely a read error. The genes are TRBV29-1 and TRBJ2-7; D is perhaps TRBD1 (5 bases). Per the germline V gene, CDR1 is SQVTM and CDR2 is ANQGSEA. The V and J ends lost 4 bases and 4 bases respectively, with 14 bases between them. There are 13 residues in the CDR3. The CDR3 protein is CSVVGATQYEQYI. The CDR3 DNA reads as TGCAGCGTTGTTGGGGCGACACAATACGAGCAGTACATC.

The chain is built from TRBV20-1 and TRBJ1-4; 7 bases map to TRBD1. The CDR3 extends over 12 amino acids. J lost 4 bases, V lost 7 bases, and 3 bases had no gene match. Germline loops: CDR1 DFQATT, CDR2 SNEGSKA (reference sequence). CDR3 nucleotide sequence: TGCAGTGTCAGGGGGGATAATGAAAAACTGTTTTTT. This translates into CSVRGDNEKLFF.

V is TRBV6-2 or TRBV6-3 and J is TRBJ2-1; 9 bases fit TRBD1. The CDR3 runs 14 residues. Looked up from germline, CDR1 is MNHEY and CDR2 is SVGEGT. Trimming removed 6 bases from V and 5 bases from J; junction bases left unmatched: 5. CDR3 sequence: CASRRQGDNNEQFF. The CDR3 DNA reads TGTGCCAGCAGAAGACAGGGGGATAACAATGAGCAGTTCTTC.